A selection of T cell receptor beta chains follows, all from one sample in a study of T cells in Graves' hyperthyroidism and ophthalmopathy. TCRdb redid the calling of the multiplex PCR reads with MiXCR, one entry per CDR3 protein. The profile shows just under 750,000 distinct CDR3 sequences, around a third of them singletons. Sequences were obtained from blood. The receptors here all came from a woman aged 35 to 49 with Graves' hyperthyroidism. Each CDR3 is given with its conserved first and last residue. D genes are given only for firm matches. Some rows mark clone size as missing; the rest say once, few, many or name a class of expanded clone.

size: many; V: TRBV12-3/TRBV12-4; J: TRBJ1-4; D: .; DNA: TGTGCCAGCAGCCCTTCCTGGAGCGCAACTAATGAAAAACTGTTTTTT; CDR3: CASSPSWSATNEKLFF
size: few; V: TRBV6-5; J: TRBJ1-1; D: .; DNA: TGTGCCAGCAGTTACGCCAAGGGGGGCACTGAAGCTTTCTTT; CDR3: CASSYAKGGTEAFF
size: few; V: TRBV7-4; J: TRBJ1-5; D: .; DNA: TGTGCCAGCAGCCCACAAGGGGTTGTAAGCAATCAGCCCCAGCATTTT; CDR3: CASSPQGVVSNQPQHF
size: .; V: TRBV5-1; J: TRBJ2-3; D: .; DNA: TGTGCCAGCAGCTTACCCACAGATACGCAGTATTTT; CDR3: CASSLPTDTQYF
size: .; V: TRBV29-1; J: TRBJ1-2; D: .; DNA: TGCAGCGTTGGGGCAGTGCAGAGATATGGCTACACCTTC; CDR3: CSVGAVQRYGYTF
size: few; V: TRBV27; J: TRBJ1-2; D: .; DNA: TGTGCCAGCAGTCGACTAAACAGGGACTATGGCTACACCTTC; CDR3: CASSRLNRDYGYTF
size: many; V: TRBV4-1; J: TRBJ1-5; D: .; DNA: TGCGCCAGCAGCCACGTGGACATTAGCAATCAGCCCCAGCATTTT; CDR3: CASSHVDISNQPQHF
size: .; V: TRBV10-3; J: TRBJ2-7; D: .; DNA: TGTGCCATCAGTGAGTCGATCTCTAGCTTCGGGTACGAGCAGTACTTC; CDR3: CAISESISSFGYEQYF
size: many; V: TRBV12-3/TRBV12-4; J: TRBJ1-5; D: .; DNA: TGTGCCAGCAGGACGCTGGACCCCGATGGGCCCCAGCATTTT; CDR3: CASRTLDPDGPQHF
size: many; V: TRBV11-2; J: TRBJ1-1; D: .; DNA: TGTGCCAGCAGCCGAAGGATAGGGGCGCAGGGCACTGAAGCTTTCTTT; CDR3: CASSRRIGAQGTEAFF
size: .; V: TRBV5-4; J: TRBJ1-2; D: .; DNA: TGTGCCAGCAGCTTGGACAGATTCTATGGCTACACCTTC; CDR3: CASSLDRFYGYTF
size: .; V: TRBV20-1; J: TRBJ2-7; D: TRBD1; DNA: TGCAGTGCTAGAGGGGACAGGCTCGAGCAGTACTTC; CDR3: CSARGDRLEQYF